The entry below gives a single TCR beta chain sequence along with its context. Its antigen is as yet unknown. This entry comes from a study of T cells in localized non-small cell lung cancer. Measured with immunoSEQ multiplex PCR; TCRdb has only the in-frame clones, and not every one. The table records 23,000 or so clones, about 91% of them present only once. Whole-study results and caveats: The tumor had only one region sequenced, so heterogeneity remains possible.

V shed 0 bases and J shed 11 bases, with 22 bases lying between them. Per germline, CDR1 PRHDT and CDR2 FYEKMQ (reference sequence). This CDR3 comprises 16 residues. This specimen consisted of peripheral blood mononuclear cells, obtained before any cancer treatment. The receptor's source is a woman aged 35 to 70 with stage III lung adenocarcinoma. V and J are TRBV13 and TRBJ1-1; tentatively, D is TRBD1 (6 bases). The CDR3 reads CASSLGRRGARTIAFF. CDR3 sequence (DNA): TGTGCCAGCAGCTTAGGCCGAAGGGGGGCGCGAACGATCGCTTTCTTT.